Listed below are T cell receptor beta chains from one sample, sequenced in a study of T cell changes during pregnancy in multiple sclerosis. This table comes from immunoSEQ multiplex PCR, and its TCRdb copy is limited to in-frame clones, with some not included. The sample yields about 44,000 clones, 70% to 90% seen once. The source material was CD4+ T cells from peripheral blood mononuclear cells, sampled in the first trimester of pregnancy. The receptors come from a female donor with multiple sclerosis, enrolled in a pregnancy study. Each CDR3 is given with its conserved first and last residue. The D gene is left open where the match is weak. Clone sizes are given selectively: once, few, many, or a class where the clone is expanded.

TRBV7-8	.	.	TRBJ2-1	TGTGCCAGCAGCTCGACTAGTTCAGATGAGCAGTTCTTC	CASSSTSSDEQFF
TRBV30	.	.	TRBJ1-1	TGTGCCTGGAGTGTGGGAGTTATGAACACTGAAGCTTTCTTT	CAWSVGVMNTEAFF
TRBV29-1	.	TRBD2	TRBJ2-1	TGCAGCGTTGAACCTAGCGGGAGGGAGCAGTTCTTC	CSVEPSGREQFF
TRBV28	.	TRBD1	TRBJ2-3	TGTGCCAGCCACAGGGACAGGGTGGGAAATACGCAGTATTTT	CASHRDRVGNTQYF
TRBV18	.	.	TRBJ1-5	TGTGCCAGCTCACAAACCCAGGGGCTACGGAATCAGCCCCAGCATTTT	CASSQTQGLRNQPQHF
TRBV4-1	once	.	TRBJ1-3	TGCGCCAGCAGCCCCCTGGCCAGGGGCCTTGGAAACACCATATATTTT	CASSPLARGLGNTIYF
TRBV15	.	TRBD1	TRBJ2-4	TGTGCCACCAGCACTGGGACAGGGGGGTTTCCCAAAAACATTCAGTACTTC	CATSTGTGGFPKNIQYF
TRBV19	once	TRBD2	TRBJ2-2	TGTGCCAGTAGTACCCTAGCGGGAGGGGCGACCACCGGGGAGCTGTTTTTT	CASSTLAGGATTGELFF
TRBV6-6	.	.	TRBJ2-1	TGTGCCAGCAGTTATTCGCGCCAGCACTTACAGAATGAGCAGTTCTTC	CASSYSRQHLQNEQFF
TRBV11-2	.	TRBD1	TRBJ1-5	TGTGCCAGCAGCTTAGGGACAGGGGCCACGAATCAGCCCCAGCATTTT	CASSLGTGATNQPQHF
TRBV29-1	.	TRBD1	TRBJ2-5	TGCAGCGGCCGGGACAGGGGGCGTCAAGAGACCCAGTACTTC	CSGRDRGRQETQYF
TRBV27	.	.	TRBJ1-1	TGTGCCAGCAGTTCTATAGGTCGCGGGAGGGGGTACACTGAAGCTTTCTTT	CASSSIGRGRGYTEAFF
TRBV30	.	.	TRBJ1-3	TGTGCCTGGAAGCGTGATATCTCTGGAAACACCATATATTTT	CAWKRDISGNTIYF
TRBV30	once	TRBD2	TRBJ2-3	TGTGCCTGCAAGGGCCCTACCGGGACTAGCGGGAGTAGAGATACGCAGTATTTT	CACKGPTGTSGSRDTQYF